This T cell receptor beta chain was documented in a study of neurological immune-mediated disorders. Study-wide points: No expanded-clone CDR3 amino acid sequence recurred across subjects, suggesting private TCR-beta repertoires.

The CDR3 is made up of 16 amino acids. V was pared by 4 bases and J by 6 bases, with 10 bases of the junction left unmatched. Germline values: CDR1 SGHTA, CDR2 FQGTGA. Whenever a sequencing run was performed, it yielded over 170 million TCR-beta sequences from 15-18 subjects. TCRdb reprocessed the 5' RACE reads via MiXCR and lists one record per CDR3 protein. The profile shows about 50,000 distinct CDR3 sequences, 16% of them singletons. This clonotype was detected ten times or more. Its antigen is as yet unknown. V is TRBV7-3 and J is TRBJ2-1; 9 bases agree with TRBD2. The receptor's source is a man aged 55 to 70 in good health. Sequenced material: PBMCs. Here the CDR3 reads CASSYSLAGRVNEQFF. The CDR3 bases are TGTGCCAGCAGCTACTCCCTAGCGGGAAGGGTCAATGAGCAGTTCTTC.